This is a list of T cell receptor beta chains from one sample in a study of blood T cell repertoires in COVID-19. Data came from immunoSEQ multiplex PCR; TCRdb stores just in-frame clones and leaves some out. The table has approximately 160,000 clones, roughly 84% seen once. Source material: peripheral blood. These receptors were collected from a woman aged 55-70 years with COVID-19, enrolled during active disease. CDR3s include the opening cysteine and the closing phenylalanine or tryptophan. A D gene is named only where the DNA matches it firmly. Some rows mark clone size as missing; the rest say once, few, many or name a class of expanded clone.

d_gene: TRBD1
abundance: few
j_gene: TRBJ1-2
v_gene: TRBV6-5
CDR3aa: CASTTGVNYGYTF
CDR3nt: TGTGCCAGCACAACAGGGGTGAACTATGGCTACACCTTC

d_gene: NA
abundance: NA
j_gene: TRBJ1-1
v_gene: TRBV11-2
CDR3aa: CASSFTVLSTEAFF
CDR3nt: TGTGCCAGCAGCTTCACGGTCCTGAGTACTGAAGCTTTCTTT

d_gene: TRBD2
abundance: NA
j_gene: TRBJ2-3
v_gene: TRBV2
CDR3aa: CASLPWAGGRNTQYF
CDR3nt: TGTGCCAGCCTTCCTTGGGCCGGCGGGAGAAATACGCAGTATTTT

d_gene: NA
abundance: NA
j_gene: TRBJ2-5
v_gene: TRBV7-3
CDR3aa: CASSLSRQETQYF
CDR3nt: TGTGCCAGCAGCTTAAGCAGGCAAGAGACCCAGTACTTC

d_gene: TRBD1
abundance: NA
j_gene: TRBJ2-1
v_gene: TRBV19
CDR3aa: CATAEGQGSYNEQFF
CDR3nt: TGTGCCACGGCCGAAGGACAGGGATCCTACAATGAGCAGTTCTTC

d_gene: NA
abundance: NA
j_gene: TRBJ2-2
v_gene: TRBV14
CDR3aa: CASSGSRATGELFF
CDR3nt: TGTGCCAGCAGCGGAAGCAGGGCCACCGGGGAGCTGTTTTTT

d_gene: TRBD2
abundance: once
j_gene: TRBJ2-4
v_gene: TRBV5-1
CDR3aa: CASQREGRPGAKNIQYF
CDR3nt: TGCGCCAGCCAGCGGGAGGGCAGACCGGGAGCCAAAAACATTCAGTACTTC

d_gene: TRBD2
abundance: NA
j_gene: TRBJ2-3
v_gene: TRBV9
CDR3aa: CASSARTSGRDTQYF
CDR3nt: TGTGCCAGCAGCGCCAGGACTAGCGGGAGGGATACGCAGTATTTT

d_gene: NA
abundance: NA
j_gene: TRBJ2-3
v_gene: TRBV9
CDR3aa: CASSVDEVTQYF
CDR3nt: TGTGCCAGCAGCGTAGACGAGGTTACGCAGTATTTT

d_gene: NA
abundance: NA
j_gene: TRBJ2-7
v_gene: TRBV4-1
CDR3aa: CASSPSRAESYEQYF
CDR3nt: TGCGCCAGCAGCCCGAGTCGAGCGGAGTCCTACGAGCAGTACTTC

d_gene: TRBD1
abundance: NA
j_gene: TRBJ2-7
v_gene: TRBV5-4
CDR3aa: CASTGGSYEQYF
CDR3nt: TGTGCCAGCACAGGGGGCTCCTACGAGCAGTACTTC

d_gene: TRBD2
abundance: NA
j_gene: TRBJ2-7
v_gene: TRBV5-4
CDR3aa: CASSESGRGAEQYF
CDR3nt: TGTGCCAGCAGCGAGAGCGGGAGAGGGGCCGAGCAGTACTTC

d_gene: NA
abundance: NA
j_gene: TRBJ2-4
v_gene: TRBV6-1
CDR3aa: CASSEYGQLTKNIQYF
CDR3nt: TGTGCCAGCAGTGAATACGGACAGTTGACCAAAAACATTCAGTACTTC

d_gene: NA
abundance: NA
j_gene: TRBJ2-3
v_gene: TRBV6-4
CDR3aa: CASSKRQPPSTDTQYF
CDR3nt: TGTGCCAGCAGTAAGAGACAGCCGCCTAGCACAGATACGCAGTATTTT

d_gene: NA
abundance: NA
j_gene: TRBJ1-2
v_gene: TRBV29-1
CDR3aa: CSVEPGGINYGYTF
CDR3nt: TGCAGCGTTGAACCTGGTGGCATAAACTATGGCTACACCTTC

d_gene: NA
abundance: NA
j_gene: TRBJ2-7
v_gene: TRBV15
CDR3aa: CATSRDAGPNEQYF
CDR3nt: TGTGCCACCAGCAGAGATGCGGGCCCGAACGAGCAGTACTTC

d_gene: TRBD2
abundance: NA
j_gene: TRBJ2-2
v_gene: TRBV10-3
CDR3aa: CAIRSGGDTGELFF
CDR3nt: TGTGCCATCAGGAGCGGGGGGGACACCGGGGAGCTGTTTTTT

d_gene: NA
abundance: NA
j_gene: TRBJ1-2
v_gene: TRBV12-3/TRBV12-4
CDR3aa: CASSFKGYYGYTF
CDR3nt: TGTGCCAGCAGTTTTAAGGGGTACTATGGCTACACCTTC

d_gene: NA
abundance: NA
j_gene: TRBJ1-1
v_gene: TRBV30
CDR3aa: CAWSVQHRENTEAFF
CDR3nt: TGTGCCTGGAGTGTACAACACAGGGAGAACACTGAAGCTTTCTTT

d_gene: NA
abundance: few
j_gene: TRBJ1-2
v_gene: TRBV12-3/TRBV12-4
CDR3aa: CASSFRGNYGYTF
CDR3nt: TGTGCCAGCAGTTTCCGGGGAAACTATGGCTACACCTTC

d_gene: TRBD2
abundance: NA
j_gene: TRBJ2-1
v_gene: TRBV5-1
CDR3aa: CASSLVLAGGEYEQFF
CDR3nt: TGCGCCAGCAGCTTGGTACTCGCGGGAGGTGAGTATGAGCAGTTCTTC

d_gene: TRBD1
abundance: NA
j_gene: TRBJ1-4
v_gene: TRBV6-5
CDR3aa: CATFQTGTNEKLFF
CDR3nt: TGTGCCACCTTTCAGACAGGGACTAATGAAAAACTGTTTTTT

d_gene: NA
abundance: NA
j_gene: TRBJ2-3
v_gene: TRBV29-1
CDR3aa: CSVWGGLSDTQYF
CDR3nt: TGCAGCGTATGGGGGGGGCTATCAGATACGCAGTATTTT

d_gene: TRBD1
abundance: NA
j_gene: TRBJ1-6
v_gene: TRBV19
CDR3aa: CASSIEPSGTGDNSPLHF
CDR3nt: TGTGCCAGTAGTATAGAGCCCAGTGGGACAGGGGATAATTCACCCCTCCACTTT

d_gene: NA
abundance: NA
j_gene: TRBJ1-2
v_gene: TRBV14
CDR3aa: CASSQPPYGYTF
CDR3nt: TGTGCCAGCAGCCAACCTCCCTATGGCTACACCTTC

d_gene: TRBD1
abundance: NA
j_gene: TRBJ2-7
v_gene: TRBV15
CDR3aa: CATSGQRTGTYEQYF
CDR3nt: TGTGCCACCAGCGGGCAGCGGACAGGAACCTACGAGCAGTACTTC

d_gene: TRBD2
abundance: NA
j_gene: TRBJ2-1
v_gene: TRBV27
CDR3aa: CASSLLGGSNEQFF
CDR3nt: TGTGCCAGCAGTTTACTCGGCGGGAGCAATGAGCAGTTCTTC

d_gene: NA
abundance: NA
j_gene: TRBJ2-1
v_gene: TRBV10-3
CDR3aa: CAISDGARHQFF
CDR3nt: TGTGCCATCAGTGATGGGGCTAGACATCAGTTCTTC

d_gene: NA
abundance: once
j_gene: TRBJ1-6
v_gene: TRBV2
CDR3aa: CATKGDLLYLHF
CDR3nt: TGTGCCACCAAGGGGGACCTTCTTTACCTCCACTTT

d_gene: NA
abundance: NA
j_gene: TRBJ1-3
v_gene: TRBV25-1
CDR3aa: CASTETGNTIYF
CDR3nt: TGTGCCAGCACAGAAACAGGAAACACCATATATTTT

d_gene: TRBD1
abundance: NA
j_gene: TRBJ1-6
v_gene: TRBV11-3
CDR3aa: CASSLGQGVDSPLHF
CDR3nt: TGTGCCAGCAGCTTAGGACAGGGCGTTGATTCACCCCTCCACTTT

d_gene: NA
abundance: NA
j_gene: TRBJ1-6
v_gene: TRBV3-1/TRBV3-2
CDR3aa: CASSLRQDYSPLHF
CDR3nt: TGTGCCAGCAGCCTTCGACAGGATTATTCACCCCTCCACTTT

d_gene: NA
abundance: NA
j_gene: TRBJ1-5
v_gene: TRBV25-1
CDR3aa: CASRPDNSNQPQHF
CDR3nt: TGTGCCAGCAGGCCGGACAATAGCAATCAGCCCCAGCATTTT

d_gene: NA
abundance: NA
j_gene: TRBJ2-1
v_gene: TRBV6-4
CDR3aa: CASSTGVDYNEQFF
CDR3nt: TGTGCCAGCAGTACGGGAGTAGATTACAATGAGCAGTTCTTC

d_gene: TRBD1
abundance: NA
j_gene: TRBJ1-1
v_gene: TRBV30
CDR3aa: CAWGDRGATEAFF
CDR3nt: TGTGCCTGGGGCGACAGGGGGGCCACTGAAGCTTTCTTT

d_gene: TRBD1
abundance: NA
j_gene: TRBJ1-4
v_gene: TRBV5-6
CDR3aa: CASSQGTGANEKLFF
CDR3nt: TGTGCCAGCAGCCAAGGGACAGGAGCTAATGAAAAACTGTTTTTT

d_gene: TRBD1
abundance: NA
j_gene: TRBJ1-1
v_gene: TRBV7-6
CDR3aa: CASSPGQGNMNTEAFF
CDR3nt: TGTGCCAGCAGCCCCGGACAGGGAAATATGAACACTGAAGCTTTCTTT

d_gene: NA
abundance: NA
j_gene: TRBJ2-6
v_gene: TRBV7-9
CDR3aa: CASSLAQISGANVLTF
CDR3nt: TGTGCCAGCAGCTTAGCCCAGATCTCTGGGGCCAACGTCCTGACTTTC

d_gene: NA
abundance: NA
j_gene: TRBJ2-2
v_gene: TRBV24-1
CDR3aa: CATSPYGQLNTGELFF
CDR3nt: TGTGCCACCAGTCCATATGGACAACTGAACACCGGGGAGCTGTTTTTT

d_gene: TRBD1
abundance: NA
j_gene: TRBJ1-1
v_gene: TRBV6-5
CDR3aa: CASRKDRENTEAFF
CDR3nt: TGTGCCAGCAGGAAGGACAGGGAGAACACTGAAGCTTTCTTT

d_gene: NA
abundance: NA
j_gene: TRBJ2-3
v_gene: TRBV7-8
CDR3aa: CASSSSGGGGDTQYF
CDR3nt: TGTGCCAGCAGCTCCTCAGGGGGAGGAGGGGATACGCAGTATTTT

d_gene: NA
abundance: NA
j_gene: TRBJ1-1
v_gene: TRBV5-1
CDR3aa: CATKIRTDNTEAFF
CDR3nt: TGCGCCACCAAGATCCGGACTGATAACACTGAAGCTTTCTTT

d_gene: NA
abundance: NA
j_gene: TRBJ2-2
v_gene: TRBV14
CDR3aa: CASSRMGLRDTGELFF
CDR3nt: TGTGCCAGCAGCCGCATGGGGCTCCGGGACACCGGGGAGCTGTTTTTT

d_gene: NA
abundance: NA
j_gene: TRBJ2-7
v_gene: TRBV7-3
CDR3aa: CASSRAPTSSYEQYF
CDR3nt: TGTGCCAGCAGCCGAGCCCCGACTAGCTCCTACGAGCAGTACTTC

d_gene: NA
abundance: NA
j_gene: TRBJ1-2
v_gene: TRBV12-3/TRBV12-4
CDR3aa: CASSYGESYTF
CDR3nt: TGTGCCAGCAGTTACGGGGAGAGCTACACCTTC

d_gene: TRBD2
abundance: NA
j_gene: TRBJ2-7
v_gene: TRBV13
CDR3aa: CASSPTGIAGGRAYEQYF
CDR3nt: TGTGCCAGCAGCCCAACGGGAATAGCGGGAGGTCGGGCCTACGAGCAGTACTTC

d_gene: NA
abundance: NA
j_gene: TRBJ2-1
v_gene: TRBV5-6
CDR3aa: CASSSKGGPYNEQFF
CDR3nt: TGTGCCAGCAGCTCGAAGGGGGGGCCCTACAATGAGCAGTTCTTC

d_gene: NA
abundance: NA
j_gene: TRBJ2-5
v_gene: TRBV5-5
CDR3aa: CASSLGLETQYF
CDR3nt: TGTGCCAGCAGCTTGGGGCTGGAGACCCAGTACTTC

d_gene: NA
abundance: NA
j_gene: TRBJ2-5
v_gene: TRBV19
CDR3aa: CASNPLGAPQETQYF
CDR3nt: TGTGCCAGTAATCCCCTGGGGGCCCCTCAAGAGACCCAGTACTTC

d_gene: TRBD1
abundance: NA
j_gene: TRBJ2-5
v_gene: TRBV7-2
CDR3aa: CASSSVVKTGSQETQYF
CDR3nt: TGTGCCAGCAGCTCCGTGGTGAAGACAGGGTCCCAAGAGACCCAGTACTTC